The 21 T cell receptor beta chains given below trace back to one sample, sequenced in a study of blood T cell repertoires in COVID-19 (dated by TCRdb to about 2020). The library came from the immunoSEQ multiplex PCR assay. The table was pulled from immuneACCESS by TCRdb, which kept in-frame rearrangements only. Such tables lose some clones; where checked, under half of the loss comes from unresolved V genes, and the rest has no known cause. The sample contains some 250,000 clones, around 86% of them found a single time. Together, the top ten hold 12% of the sample. The specimen was peripheral blood. All receptors derive from a man older than 75 with acute or convalescent COVID-19.

This clone has only a few counts. The chain joins TRBV7-3 to TRBJ2-7; D might be TRBD2 (6 bases). Germline CDR1 and CDR2: SGHTA and FQGTGA. The length of the CDR3 is 14 residues. V lost 2 bases, J lost 4 bases, and 12 bases lay in between. The CDR3: CASSLEGGPYEQYF. In DNA form, the CDR3 reads TGTGCCAGCAGCTTAGAGGGAGGCCCATACGAGCAGTACTTC.

The rearrangement links TRBV7-2 to TRBJ2-3, with 13 bases that match TRBD2. This CDR3 has 16 residues. Germline assignment: CDR1 SGHTA and CDR2 FQGNSA. V shed 3 bases, J shed 0 bases, and the junction held 0 bases outside the gene matches. The CDR3 DNA follows: TGTGCCAGCAGCTTGACTAGCGGGGGGAGCACAGATACGCAGTATTTT. It codes for CASSLTSGGSTDTQYF.

This clone was detected only a few times. The chain links TRBV10-3 to TRBJ1-1; 10 bases match TRBD1. Germline CDR1 is ENHRY and CDR2 is SYGVKD. Trimming at V came to 6 bases and at J to 6 bases, leaving 4 bases not matched to a gene. The CDR3 has 13 amino acids. The CDR3 loop is CAIRTDRGAEAFF. CDR3 coding DNA: TGTGCCATCAGGACGGACAGGGGGGCTGAAGCTTTCTTT.

V is TRBV19 and J is TRBJ1-5, with 7 bases identical to TRBD1. Germline V gene lookup returns CDR1 LNHDA and CDR2 SQIVND (reference sequence). The J segment lost 2 bases and the V segment lost 5 bases, leaving 6 bases of the junction unmatched. The CDR3 consists of 15 residues. The CDR3 loop is CASSRQGLRNQPQHF. In nucleotides, the CDR3 is TGTGCCAGTAGTCGACAGGGACTGCGCAATCAGCCCCAGCATTTT. Together with reference TRBV19 and TRBJ1-5, the CDR3 gives the full variable domain: DGGITQSPKYLFRKEGQNVTLSCEQNLNHDAMYWYRQDPGQGLRLIYYSQIVNDFQKGDIAEGYSVSREKKESFPLTVTSAQKNPTAFYLCASSRQGLRNQPQHFGDGTRLSIL.

The rearrangement uses TRBV6-1 and TRBJ1-1; possibly TRBD1 for D (5 bases). Trimming left V 2 bases short and J 0 bases short, with 10 bases between. CDR1 is MNHNS, CDR2 SASEGT, per germline. There are 15 residues in the CDR3. The CDR3, as DNA: TGTGCCAGCAGTGAACGAGTCAGGGTGAACACTGAAGCTTTCTTT. It codes for CASSERVRVNTEAFF.

V is TRBV7-6 and J is TRBJ2-2; 9 nucleotides agree with TRBD2. V shed 1 base, J shed 5 bases, and the junction held 8 bases outside the gene matches. CDR3 length equals 17 residues. Germline CDR1 reads SGHVS; CDR2 reads FNYEAQ. CDR3 protein: CASSLGSGSSGTGELFF. The CDR3 bases are TGTGCCAGCAGCTTAGGTAGCGGGAGCTCAGGGACCGGGGAGCTGTTTTTT.

The rearrangement links TRBV15 to TRBJ2-5, with 7 nucleotides matching TRBD2. Looked up from germline, CDR1 is LNHNV and CDR2 is YYDKDF (reference sequence). The CDR3 is 16 amino acids. V gave up 1 base and J gave up 3 bases; unmatched junction bases: 8. The CDR3 protein is CATSRARAGIEETQYF. In DNA, the CDR3 is TGTGCCACCAGCAGAGCCCGAGCGGGGATAGAAGAGACCCAGTACTTC.

The chain recombines TRBV24-1 with TRBJ1-6; D unresolved. This CDR3 is built from 13 residues. From germline, CDR1 is KGHDR and CDR2 SFDVKD. Trimming pared 5 bases from V and 7 bases from J, leaving 8 bases between. CDR3 DNA sequence: TGTGCCACCAGTGGCGGGTTGAATTCACCCCTCCACTTT. Encoded protein: CATSGGLNSPLHF.

This clone came up a few times. The gene calls are TRBV2 and TRBJ2-7; the D gene is possibly TRBD2 (6 bases). The CDR3 loop spans 13 amino acids. CDR1 and CDR2 (germline): SNHLY, FYNNEI. Trimming left V 8 bases short and J 2 bases short, with 13 bases between. The CDR3, as DNA: TGTGCCAGCCGGGACTCGACAACCTACGAGCAGTACTTC. Its protein product is CASRDSTTYEQYF. Combining the CDR3 with reference TRBV2 and TRBJ2-7 gives the whole variable domain EPEVTQTPSHQVTQMGQEVILRCVPISNHLYFYWYRQILGQKVEFLVSFYNNEISEKSEIFDDQFSVERPDGSNFTLKIRSTKLEDSAMYFCASRDSTTYEQYFGPGTRLTVT.

V and J are TRBV5-4 and TRBJ2-1; 7 bases align to TRBD2. The CDR3 sequence is 14 residues long. V was pared by 0 bases and J by 9 bases, with 6 bases of the junction left unmatched. Germline CDR1 is SGHNT and CDR2 is YYREEE (reference sequence). CDR3 in DNA: TGTGCCAGCAGCTTGGGCGGGTCGGGGGGTGAGCAGTTCTTC. Translating it yields CASSLGGSGGEQFF.

The CDR3 loop is CASSPGLAGSYYEQYF. CDR3 coding DNA: TGTGCCAGCAGCCCCGGACTAGCGGGATCCTACTACGAGCAGTACTTC. J is TRBJ2-7 and V is TRBV7-8; 12 positions match TRBD2. There are 16 residues in the CDR3. J gave up 3 bases and V 5 bases, and 8 bases lay outside the gene matches. Germline V CDR1 and CDR2: SGHVS, FQNEAQ.

The chain employs TRBV9 and TRBJ2-1, with D possibly matching TRBD1 (6 bases). The CDR3 has 16 amino acids. V lost 0 bases and J 0 bases, leaving 10 bases between the germline ends. Germline CDR1 SGDLS, CDR2 YYNGEE. The CDR3 sequence is CASSVGTALSYNEQFF. The CDR3 nucleotides read TGTGCCAGCAGCGTAGGGACAGCCCTCTCCTACAATGAGCAGTTCTTC.

The chain employs TRBV6-5 and TRBJ2-2; D is uncertain. This CDR3 contains 13 residues. Trimming cost V 8 bases and J 7 bases, with 14 bases left between them. Germline V gene lookup returns CDR1 MNHEY and CDR2 SVGAGI. In nucleotides, the CDR3 is TGTGCCAGCGTAACTACCCTCGGCGGGGAGCTGTTTTTT. The encoded protein is CASVTTLGGELFF.

V is TRBV6-5 and J is TRBJ2-7; 12 bases are shared with TRBD1. The CDR3 runs to 15 residues. The J segment lost 3 bases and the V segment lost 8 bases, leaving 8 bases of the junction unmatched. The germline gives CDR1 MNHEY, CDR2 SVGAGI. In DNA form, the CDR3 reads TGTGCCAGCTCCACCGGGACAGGGGGCATCTACGAGCAGTACTTC. The encoded protein is CASSTGTGGIYEQYF.

CDR3 in amino acids: CASSSPGVRETQYF. The CDR3 DNA reads TGTGCCAGCAGCTCCCCCGGGGTGCGGGAGACCCAGTACTTC. The chain uses TRBV5-5 and TRBJ2-5, with D perhaps matching TRBD2 (5 bases). Germline lookup yields CDR1 SGHKS and CDR2 YYEKEE (reference sequence). The CDR3 sequence is 14 residues long. V was cut by 3 bases and J by 5 bases, with 14 bases left in between.

The rearrangement links TRBV4-2 to TRBJ2-7; weak D call: TRBD1 (6 bases). This CDR3 has 15 amino acids. V lost 1 base, J lost 5 bases, and 15 bases lay in between. Germline loops: CDR1 LGHNA, CDR2 YNFKEQ. In DNA form, the CDR3 reads TGTGCCAGCAGCCAAGTTCTAGGGACACGGGACGAGCAGTACTTC. It encodes CASSQVLGTRDEQYF.

This rearrangement joins TRBV27 to TRBJ2-2; 10 bases fit TRBD2. This CDR3 comprises 15 residues. Germline lookup yields CDR1 MNHEY and CDR2 SMNVEV (reference sequence). Trimming removed 7 bases from V and 6 bases from J; junction bases left unmatched: 8. The CDR3: CASTLAGDSPGELFF. The CDR3 region has the DNA TGTGCCAGCACTCTAGCGGGAGATTCACCCGGGGAGCTGTTTTTT.

The V and J genes are TRBV5-4 and TRBJ2-7, with 8 bases fitting TRBD1. Germline V gives CDR1 SGHNT, CDR2 YYREEE (reference sequence). V trimming: 1 base; J trimming: 5 bases; junction bases outside the gene matches: 8. The CDR3 covers 15 residues. CDR3 amino acids: CASSLPTGGGHEQYF. The CDR3 nucleotides are TGTGCCAGCAGCTTGCCAACAGGGGGTGGCCACGAGCAGTACTTC. Complete variable domain (other parts from reference TRBV5-4 and TRBJ2-7): ETGVTQSPTHLIKTRGQQVTLRCSSQSGHNTVSWYQQALGQGPQFIFQYYREEENGRGNFPPRFSGLQFPNYSSELNVNALELDDSALYLCASSLPTGGGHEQYFGPGTRLTVT.

This rearrangement joins TRBV2 to TRBJ1-2; 12 positions agree with TRBD1. J was trimmed by 7 bases and V by 2 bases; bases with no gene match: 5. CDR1 is SNHLY, CDR2 FYNNEI, per germline. The CDR3 contains 15 residues. The DNA for the CDR3 is TGTGCCAGCAGTGAAATGGGACAGGGGGCTCGTGGCTACACCTTC. This translates into CASSEMGQGARGYTF.

This clone has only one observation. The chain employs TRBV14 and TRBJ1-1, with 8 bases that match TRBD1. In germline, CDR1 is SGHDN, CDR2 FVKESK. V lost 3 bases, J lost 1 base, and 4 bases stayed unmatched. The CDR3 is made up of 15 amino acids. The CDR3 nucleotides read TGTGCCAGCAGCCAGCGGACAGGGTGGAACACTGAAGCTTTCTTT. It specifies CASSQRTGWNTEAFF.

This clone turned up a few times. CDR3 DNA sequence: TGTGCCATCCGTAACATGGTAAGCACTGAAGCTTTCTTT. Amino acids: CAIRNMVSTEAFF. This chain uses TRBV10-3 with TRBJ1-1; no firm D call. The CDR3 is made up of 13 amino acids. Germline CDR1 is ENHRY and CDR2 is SYGVKD. V lost 8 bases and J lost 4, with 14 bases in between.